The rows below give T cell receptor beta chains drawn from one sample of a study of blood T cell dynamics during melanoma immunotherapy. Sequenced by immunoSEQ multiplex PCR; TCRdb stores in-frame clones only, minus some. Here the sample spans 15,000 to 20,000 clones, about 80% being singletons. The sequenced sample was blood, obtained from a patient treated with checkpoint blockade. The receptors here all came from a human donor with melanoma. Both conserved end residues are part of each CDR3. D genes are given only for firm matches. Part of the rows lack a size; the others show once, few, many or a class for expanded clones.

d_call	v_call	clone_size	j_call	cdr3_nt	cdr3_aa
NA	TRBV14	NA	TRBJ1-2	TGTGCCAGCAGCCAAGATACGCAGGGAGCATATGGCTACACCTTC	CASSQDTQGAYGYTF
TRBD2	TRBV10-3	NA	TRBJ2-7	TGTGCCATCAGTGTTCTCGCCCGGGAAGGGACTAGCGGGAGGGGCGTCTCCTACGAGCAGTACTTC	CAISVLAREGTSGRGVSYEQYF
TRBD2	TRBV28	NA	TRBJ2-3	TGTGCCAGCAGTGGAACTAGCGGGTCCCTGGACACAGATACGCAGTATTTT	CASSGTSGSLDTDTQYF
NA	TRBV19	few	TRBJ1-1	TGTGCCAGTAGTATTATGGTGAACACTGAAGCTTTCTTT	CASSIMVNTEAFF
NA	TRBV11-2	NA	TRBJ2-7	TGTGCCAGCAGCTTGATTAGGGACGAGCAGTACTTC	CASSLIRDEQYF
NA	TRBV11-3	NA	TRBJ2-7	TGTGCCAGCAGCGCTCAGGTTAGGGGCTTCTACGAGCAGTACTTC	CASSAQVRGFYEQYF
NA	TRBV5-1	NA	TRBJ2-1	TGCGCCAGCACCCCCCTTGGGTTCAGCGGCAATGAGCAGTTCTTC	CASTPLGFSGNEQFF
NA	TRBV30	few	TRBJ2-1	TGTGCCTGGAGTCCCCCAGTCGGCCATGAGCAGTTCTTC	CAWSPPVGHEQFF
NA	TRBV11-1	NA	TRBJ2-3	TGTGCCAGCAACCGACAGACCCCCACAGATACGCAGTATTTT	CASNRQTPTDTQYF
NA	TRBV4-1	NA	TRBJ2-7	TGCGCCAGCAGCCAAGAATCAGGACACATCCTTTACGAGCAGTACTTC	CASSQESGHILYEQYF
NA	TRBV5-4	NA	TRBJ2-1	TGTGCCAGCAGCTTGTCGGTGGGTTCCTACAATGAGCAGTTCTTC	CASSLSVGSYNEQFF
NA	TRBV4-3	NA	TRBJ2-3	TGCGCCAGCAGCCCCTCCGGAGTTGCTACGCAGTATTTT	CASSPSGVATQYF
NA	TRBV19	NA	TRBJ2-7	TGTGCCAGTCACACGGGCATCTACGAGCAGTACTTC	CASHTGIYEQYF
NA	TRBV27	NA	TRBJ2-1	TGTGCCAGCAGCCCGAGCGGGGACAATTACAATGAGCAGTTCTTC	CASSPSGDNYNEQFF
TRBD1	TRBV19	NA	TRBJ2-5	TGTGCCAGTAATCAGGGGGCGGGAAAGGAGACCCAGTACTTC	CASNQGAGKETQYF
NA	TRBV28	once	TRBJ1-5	TGTGCCAGCAAGTATACAGCTAGCAATCAGCCCCAGCATTTT	CASKYTASNQPQHF
NA	TRBV30	NA	TRBJ2-1	TGTGCCTGGAGCCCGGTAATGGGCAATGAGCAGTTCTTC	CAWSPVMGNEQFF
TRBD1	TRBV7-8	NA	TRBJ1-3	TGTGCCAGCAGCTCCAACAGGGGGCTCGGAAACACCATATATTTT	CASSSNRGLGNTIYF
NA	TRBV28	NA	TRBJ2-2	TGTGCCAGCAAAATCCCTAGCAACACCGGGGAGCTGTTTTTT	CASKIPSNTGELFF
TRBD2	TRBV28	NA	TRBJ2-7	TGTGCCAGCAGTTTGGTCCCTAGCGGGAGAAAACGGGAGCAGTACTTC	CASSLVPSGRKREQYF
NA	TRBV5-1	NA	TRBJ2-7	TGCGCCAGCAGCCCTCGACAAGGGAGCTCCTACGAGCAGTACTTC	CASSPRQGSSYEQYF
NA	TRBV2	NA	TRBJ2-2	TGTGCCAGCAATGGGGGGATCGGGGAGCTGTTTTTT	CASNGGIGELFF
NA	TRBV28	NA	TRBJ1-2	TGTGCCAGCAGTTTGGAGGTCAAGTATGGCTACACCTTC	CASSLEVKYGYTF
NA	TRBV7-7	once	TRBJ2-7	TGTGCTAGCAGCGCGATTCCCCAGGAGGCGCAGTACTTC	CASSAIPQEAQYF
NA	TRBV6-4	few	TRBJ2-2	TGTGCCAGCAGCCTCGACGGGAACACCGGGGAGCTGTTTTTT	CASSLDGNTGELFF
NA	TRBV30	NA	TRBJ1-5	TGTGCCTGGAGTGTGATGGGCAATCAGCCCCAGCATTTT	CAWSVMGNQPQHF
TRBD1	TRBV7-9	NA	TRBJ2-1	TGTGCCAGCAGCATCCACAGGGGACAAGTGTACAATGAGCAGTTCTTC	CASSIHRGQVYNEQFF
NA	TRBV5-1	NA	TRBJ2-5	TGCGCCAGCAGCATCGGGGGGACATCGGCCCGGTCAGAGACCCAGTACTTC	CASSIGGTSARSETQYF
TRBD2	TRBV7-6	NA	TRBJ2-7	TGTGCCAGCAGCTTAGGTTCCCTAGCGGGGGACTACGAGCAGTACTTC	CASSLGSLAGDYEQYF
NA	TRBV27	NA	TRBJ1-1	TGTGCCAGCAGTTCTGTGAACACTGAAGCTTTCTTT	CASSSVNTEAFF
TRBD1	TRBV19	NA	TRBJ1-5	TGTGCCAGTAGTATAAGGGACAGGGACGGTCAGCCCCAGCATTTT	CASSIRDRDGQPQHF
TRBD1	TRBV5-4	NA	TRBJ1-5	TGTGCCAGCAGCCCCGGGACAGGGGGCAATCAGCCCCAGCATTTT	CASSPGTGGNQPQHF
TRBD2	TRBV27	NA	TRBJ2-1	TGTGCCAGCAGTATACTAGCGGGGGAATCGGGTGAGCAGTTCTTC	CASSILAGESGEQFF
NA	TRBV30	few	TRBJ1-5	TGTGCCTGGGGTGACACGGGGAATCAGCCCCAGCATTTT	CAWGDTGNQPQHF
NA	TRBV21-1	NA	TRBJ2-2	TGTGCCAGCAAAGCGGAGAGTACCGGGGAGCTGTTTTTT	CASKAESTGELFF
NA	TRBV5-6	NA	TRBJ2-3	TGTGCCAGCAGCTTGCGTTACTATACCACAGATACGCAGTATTTT	CASSLRYYTTDTQYF